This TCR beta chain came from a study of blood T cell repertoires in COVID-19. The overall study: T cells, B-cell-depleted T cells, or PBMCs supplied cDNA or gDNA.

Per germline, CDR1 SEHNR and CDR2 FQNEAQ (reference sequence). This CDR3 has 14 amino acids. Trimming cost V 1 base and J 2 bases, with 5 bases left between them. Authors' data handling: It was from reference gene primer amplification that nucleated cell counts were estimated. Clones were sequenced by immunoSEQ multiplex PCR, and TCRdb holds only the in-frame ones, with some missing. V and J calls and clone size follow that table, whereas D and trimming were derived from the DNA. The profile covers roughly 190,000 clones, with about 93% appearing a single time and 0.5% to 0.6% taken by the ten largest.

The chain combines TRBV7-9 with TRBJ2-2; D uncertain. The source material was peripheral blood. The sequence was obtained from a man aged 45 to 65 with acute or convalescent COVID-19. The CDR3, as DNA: TGTGCCAGCAGCTTAGTACAAAACACCGGGGAGCTGTTTTTT. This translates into CASSLVQNTGELFF.